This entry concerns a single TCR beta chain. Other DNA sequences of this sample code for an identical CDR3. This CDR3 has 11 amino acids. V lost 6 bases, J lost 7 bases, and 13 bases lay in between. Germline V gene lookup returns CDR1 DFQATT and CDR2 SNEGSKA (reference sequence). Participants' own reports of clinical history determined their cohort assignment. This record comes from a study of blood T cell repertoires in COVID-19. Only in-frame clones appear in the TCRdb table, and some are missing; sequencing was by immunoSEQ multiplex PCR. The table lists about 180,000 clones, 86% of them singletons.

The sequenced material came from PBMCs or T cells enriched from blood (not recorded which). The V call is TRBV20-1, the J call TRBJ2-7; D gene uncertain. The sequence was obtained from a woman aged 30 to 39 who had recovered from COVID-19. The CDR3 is CSASASREQYF. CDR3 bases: TGCAGTGCATCTGCATCCCGGGAGCAGTACTTC.